Each of the 14 T cell receptor beta chains below was sequenced from the same sample in a study of T-cell reconstitution after alpha-beta-depleted transplantation in children. Unique molecular identifiers were incorporated during preparation of the TCRbeta library. TCRdb re-called the PCR reads with MiXCR, one entry per CDR3 protein. The sample carries about 690,000 distinct CDR3 sequences, approximately 17% recorded once. The starting material was PBMCs from the stem cell graft donor, obtained from the stem cell graft. These receptors were collected from a human donor who donated a stem cell graft to a child with acute myeloid leukemia.

This clonotype was recorded many times. The chain combines TRBV20-1 with TRBJ2-1; 10 bases match TRBD2. Germline CDR1 and CDR2: DFQATT and SNEGSKA (reference sequence). With 5 bases clipped from V and 8 bases from J, the junction kept 3 bases outside the gene matches. CDR3 length: 12 amino acids. The CDR3 DNA reads as TGCAGTGCTGGGACTAGCGTGGATGAGCAGTTCTTC. It encodes CSAGTSVDEQFF.

This clonotype was counted many times. The chain combines TRBV5-8 with TRBJ1-2, with a tentative D call TRBD1 (6 bases). This CDR3 spans 13 amino acids. CDR1 and CDR2 (germline): SGHTS, YDEGEE. Between the trimmed V and J ends, which lost 4 bases and 4 bases, there was a span of 11 bases. The CDR3 region is CASSPGQVYGYTF. CDR3 nucleotide sequence: TGTGCCAGCAGCCCGGGACAAGTCTATGGCTACACCTTC.

The sample holds many counts of this clonotype. CDR3 nucleotide sequence: TGCAGTGCTAGAGTCGTGTCGATCCAGTACTTC. Protein product: CSARVVSIQYF. The genes are TRBV20-1 and TRBJ2-7; D not resolved. Germline lookup yields CDR1 DFQATT and CDR2 SNEGSKA (reference sequence). V was cut by 1 base and J by 10 bases, with 11 bases left in between. The CDR3 loop spans 11 amino acids.

Many counts were recorded for this clonotype. This chain uses TRBV7-2 with TRBJ2-3, with D maybe TRBD2 (7 bases). The CDR3 length is 14 residues. Germline V gene data show CDR1 as SGHTA and CDR2 as FQGNSA. The V end lost 11 bases, the J end lost 2 bases, and 17 bases lay between the germline ends. As DNA, the CDR3 is TGTGCCCTAAGGGGGGGGGCCACCACAGATACGCAGTATTTT. It codes for CALRGGATTDTQYF.

This clonotype was observed many times. The chain has TRBV7-2 and TRBJ2-3; D is unclear. Germline V lookup: CDR1 SGHTA, CDR2 FQGNSA. Trimming took 1 base from V and 5 from J, leaving 1 base between them. The CDR3 spans 11 residues. The CDR3 region is CASSLVDTQYF. CDR3 in DNA: TGTGCCAGCAGCTTAGTAGATACGCAGTATTTT.

In its sample, this clonotype was seen many times. This chain connects TRBV20-1 to TRBJ2-5, with a possible D match to TRBD2 (6 bases). V lost 2 bases and J 1 base, leaving 20 bases between the germline ends. Germline values: CDR1 DFQATT, CDR2 SNEGSKA (reference sequence). This CDR3 region has 17 residues. The CDR3 nucleotides are TGCAGTGCTAGAACGGGCGGCGCGGGATCCTTCCAAGAGACCCAGTACTTC. Its translation: CSARTGGAGSFQETQYF.

The chain links TRBV7-2 to TRBJ1-2; TRBD1 is a possible D gene (5 bases). V gave up 4 bases and J gave up 7 bases, with 16 bases separating them. The CDR3 spans 14 residues. The germline V gene has CDR1 SGHTA and CDR2 FQGNSA. The CDR3 bases are TGTGCCAGCAGCTGGGGGGGACGGAGGGTTGGCTACACCTTC. It yields the protein CASSWGGRRVGYTF.

The chain links TRBV7-9 to TRBJ1-1, with D maybe TRBD1 (6 bases). Trimming cost V 1 base and J 1 base, with 13 bases left between them. The CDR3 loop spans 16 amino acids. The germline V gene encodes CDR1 SEHNR and CDR2 FQNEAQ (reference sequence). For the CDR3, the DNA is TGTGCCAGCAGCTTAGGGGGGGGCACTCCGAACACTGAAGCTTTCTTT. Protein: CASSLGGGTPNTEAFF.

This clonotype has ten or more counts. The rearrangement uses TRBV5-5 and TRBJ2-1; D is unclear. V was pared by 2 bases and J by 3 bases, with 12 bases between. Germline V gene lookup returns CDR1 SGHKS and CDR2 YYEKEE (reference sequence). The CDR3 spans 15 residues. The CDR3 reads CASSLLAANYNEQFF. As DNA, the CDR3 is TGTGCCAGCAGCTTACTGGCAGCGAACTACAATGAGCAGTTCTTC.

The chain joins TRBV11-2 to TRBJ2-1; 9 positions agree with TRBD2. This CDR3 is 17 amino acids long. The V gene's germline CDR1 is SGHAT and CDR2 FQNNGV. Unmatched junction bases numbered 9, after V lost 0 bases and J lost 6 bases. Here the CDR3 reads CASSLESWRGGRNEQFF. The CDR3 DNA follows: TGTGCCAGCAGCTTAGAGAGTTGGCGGGGGGGCCGCAATGAGCAGTTCTTC.

This clonotype turned up a few times. The gene calls are TRBV12-3 or TRBV12-4 and TRBJ2-4; 12 bases match TRBD2. The ends lost 3 bases at V and 2 bases at J; junction bases unmatched: 8. CDR3 size: 18 residues. CDR3 sequence reads: CASSLSSGGARTKNIQYF. The DNA for the CDR3 is TGTGCCAGCAGTTTGTCTAGCGGGGGGGCAAGAACCAAAAACATTCAGTACTTC.

This clonotype was detected many times. The rearrangement uses TRBV4-3 and TRBJ2-3; 9 bases align to TRBD2. V lost 2 bases and J lost 3; bases outside the gene matches: 0. CDR1 and CDR2 (germline): LGHNA, YSLEER. This CDR3 has 14 residues. The CDR3 region is CASSQSGGTDTQYF. The DNA of the CDR3 is TGCGCCAGCAGCCAAAGCGGGGGGACAGATACGCAGTATTTT.

This clonotype showed up many times. J is TRBJ2-5 and V is TRBV7-2, with TRBD2 as a possible D gene (5 bases). CDR1 is SGHTA, CDR2 FQGNSA, per germline. V dropped 2 bases and J dropped 5 bases, with 12 bases sitting between them. The CDR3 sequence is 14 residues long. For the CDR3, the DNA is TGTGCCAGCAGCTTAAACAGCGGCGGGGAGACCCAGTACTTC. The encoded protein is CASSLNSGGETQYF.

This clonotype was recorded a few times. The V call is TRBV12-3 or TRBV12-4, the J call TRBJ1-2, with a weak D call TRBD1 (5 bases). The germline V and J ends were trimmed by 5 bases and 5 bases, with 12 bases remaining between them. The CDR3 sequence is 13 residues long. This chain's CDR3 is CASSPGVWYGYTF. In DNA form, the CDR3 reads TGTGCCAGCAGTCCGGGGGTGTGGTATGGCTACACCTTC.